The 8 T cell receptor beta chains presented below share a single source sample, sequenced in a study of blood T cell repertoires in COVID-19. Generated by immunoSEQ multiplex PCR, the TCRdb table keeps only in-frame clones and is missing some. The sample lists 250,000 to 400,000 clones; approximately 81% were seen once. The sequencing sample was made of PBMCs or T cells enriched from blood (not recorded which). The receptors come from a woman aged 25 to 39 who had been exposed to COVID-19.

The rearrangement uses TRBV7-3 and TRBJ1-1; 7 bases are a match to TRBD1. The junction had 3 bases not matched to a gene; V was cut back by 0 bases and J by 8 bases. The CDR3 is 13 residues long. Germline CDR1 SGHTA, CDR2 FQGTGA. The CDR3 sequence: CASSLTGTDEAFF. In DNA form, the CDR3 reads TGTGCCAGCAGCTTAACTGGGACAGACGAAGCTTTCTTT.

J is TRBJ1-2 and V is TRBV14; 9 bases map to TRBD1. The CDR3 totals 17 residues. Germline V gene data show CDR1 as SGHDN and CDR2 as FVKESK. V shed 3 bases, J shed 3 bases, and the junction held 11 bases outside the gene matches. This CDR3 reads CASSHIYGTGIDYGYTF. The CDR3 DNA is TGTGCCAGCAGCCACATCTATGGGACAGGGATCGACTATGGCTACACCTTC.

The chain has TRBV7-8 and TRBJ2-3; a weak D match, TRBD2 (5 bases). V lost 1 base and J 7 bases, leaving 6 bases between the germline ends. Per the germline V gene, CDR1 is SGHVS and CDR2 is FQNEAQ. The CDR3 spans 12 residues. CDR3 sequence (DNA): TGTGCCAGCAGCTTAGGAGGGAATACGCAGTATTTT. Its protein is CASSLGGNTQYF.

This clone has only a few counts. The chain uses TRBV7-6 and TRBJ2-2; a possible D gene is TRBD2 (5 bases). Germline CDR1 SGHVS, CDR2 FNYEAQ. The CDR3 covers 15 residues. Trimming pared 1 base from V and 5 bases from J, leaving 11 bases between. The CDR3 DNA is TGTGCCAGCAGCTTAGGTAGTGGCGGGACCGGGGAGCTGTTTTTT. Its translation is CASSLGSGGTGELFF.

The J gene is TRBJ2-1, the V gene TRBV5-4, with 10 bases that match TRBD1. Germline V CDR1 and CDR2: SGHNT, YYREEE (reference sequence). Trimming cost V 4 bases and J 12 bases; bases outside gene matches: 7. This CDR3 contains 13 residues. CDR3 DNA: TGTGCCAGCAGCGGAGGGACAGGGGAAAGGCAGTTCTTC. Its translation is CASSGGTGERQFF.

J is TRBJ1-3 and V is TRBV19; TRBD1 is a possible D gene (5 bases). This CDR3 contains 19 residues. Germline V gives CDR1 LNHDA, CDR2 SQIVND (reference sequence). Trimming took off 5 bases at V and 0 bases at J, with 23 bases between the two ends. CDR3 nucleotides: TGTGCCAGTAGTTCGGGACTTCAACCCCCCTACAGCTCTGGAAACACCATATATTTT. Its protein is CASSSGLQPPYSSGNTIYF.

The V gene is TRBV7-2, the J gene TRBJ2-1; D is perhaps TRBD1 (5 bases). V lost 3 bases, J lost 5 bases, and 8 bases lay in between. CDR3 size: 13 residues. The germline V gene has CDR1 SGHTA and CDR2 FQGNSA. CDR3 in DNA: TGTGCCAGCAGCTTGACAGTGAACAATGAGCAGTTCTTC. It specifies CASSLTVNNEQFF.

V is TRBV27 and J is TRBJ2-7; TRBD1 aligns across 8 bases. The CDR3 has 17 amino acids. Trimming cost V 6 bases and J 0 bases; bases outside gene matches: 13. CDR1 is MNHEY and CDR2 is SMNVEV in the germline V gene (reference sequence). CDR3 sequence (DNA): TGTGCCAGCAGGCTACTTGACCCCGGGACAGGCTCCTACGAGCAGTACTTC. Protein product: CASRLLDPGTGSYEQYF.